This T cell receptor beta chain was identified during a study of response to subunit inactivated influenza vaccine. TCRdb reanalysed the RT-PCR reads using MiXCR and keeps one entry per CDR3 protein. The table records some 850,000 distinct CDR3 sequences, approximately 17% of them present only once. Study-level results: After each seasonal influenza vaccination, few new T cells are recruited, the authors suggested.

Germline V lookup: CDR1 MDHEN, CDR2 SYDVKM. This CDR3 contains 14 residues. Trimming removed 3 bases from V and 1 base from J, with 10 bases in between. A word on this clonotype: As yet, its antigen is unknown.

The V and J genes are TRBV28 and TRBJ2-7; no definite D call. The receptor was derived from a man in his forties or fifties who received an inactivated influenza vaccine. Sequences were derived from PBMCs from blood, sampled more than 4 days after vaccination. The chain's CDR3 is CASSFRYKSYEQYF. The CDR3 coding sequence is TGTGCCAGCAGTTTTCGGTACAAATCCTACGAGCAGTACTTC. Full variable domain (missing parts from reference TRBV28 and TRBJ2-7): DVKVTQSSRYLVKRTGEKVFLECVQDMDHENMFWYRQDPGLGLRLIYFSYDVKMKEKGDIPEGYSVSREKKERFSLILESASTNQTSMYLCASSFRYKSYEQYFGPGTRLTVT.